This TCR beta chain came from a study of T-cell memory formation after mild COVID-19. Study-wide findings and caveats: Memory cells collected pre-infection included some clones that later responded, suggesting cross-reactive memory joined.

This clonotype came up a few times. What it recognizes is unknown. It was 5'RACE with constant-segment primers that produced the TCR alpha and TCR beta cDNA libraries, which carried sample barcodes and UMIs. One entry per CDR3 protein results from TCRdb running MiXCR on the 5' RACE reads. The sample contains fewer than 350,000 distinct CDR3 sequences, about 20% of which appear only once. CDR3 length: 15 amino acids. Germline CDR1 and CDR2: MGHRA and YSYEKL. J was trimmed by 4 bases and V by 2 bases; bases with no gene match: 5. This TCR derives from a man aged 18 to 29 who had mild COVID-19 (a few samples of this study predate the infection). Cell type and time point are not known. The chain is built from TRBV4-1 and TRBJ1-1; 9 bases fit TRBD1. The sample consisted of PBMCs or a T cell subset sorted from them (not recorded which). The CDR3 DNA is TGCGCCAGCAGCCAACCCGACAGGGGGATCACTGAAGCTTTCTTT. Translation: CASSQPDRGITEAFF.